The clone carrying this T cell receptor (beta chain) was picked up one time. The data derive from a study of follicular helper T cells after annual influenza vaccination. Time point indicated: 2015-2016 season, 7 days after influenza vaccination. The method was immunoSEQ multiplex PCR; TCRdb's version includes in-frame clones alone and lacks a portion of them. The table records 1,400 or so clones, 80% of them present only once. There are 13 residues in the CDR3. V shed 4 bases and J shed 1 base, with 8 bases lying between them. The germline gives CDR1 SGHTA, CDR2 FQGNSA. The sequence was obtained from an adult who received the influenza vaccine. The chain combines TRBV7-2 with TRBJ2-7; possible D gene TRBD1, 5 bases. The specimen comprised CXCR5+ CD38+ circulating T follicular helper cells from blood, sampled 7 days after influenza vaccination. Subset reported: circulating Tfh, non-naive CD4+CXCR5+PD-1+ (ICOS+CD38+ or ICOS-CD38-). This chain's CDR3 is CASSSRQSYEQYF. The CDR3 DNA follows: TGTGCCAGCAGCTCGAGACAGTCCTACGAGCAGTACTTC.